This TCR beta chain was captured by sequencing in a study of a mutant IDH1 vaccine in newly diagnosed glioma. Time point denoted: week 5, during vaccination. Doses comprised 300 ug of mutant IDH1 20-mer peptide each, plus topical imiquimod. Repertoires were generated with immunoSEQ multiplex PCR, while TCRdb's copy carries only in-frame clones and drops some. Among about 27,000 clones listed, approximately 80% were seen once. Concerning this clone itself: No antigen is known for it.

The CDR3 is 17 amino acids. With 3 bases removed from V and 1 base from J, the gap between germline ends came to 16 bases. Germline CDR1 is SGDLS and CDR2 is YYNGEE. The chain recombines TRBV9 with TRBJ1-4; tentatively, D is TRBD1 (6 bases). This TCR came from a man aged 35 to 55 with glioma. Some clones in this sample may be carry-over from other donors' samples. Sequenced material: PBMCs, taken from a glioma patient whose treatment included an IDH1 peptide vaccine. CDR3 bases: TGTGCCAGCAGCGGGGACACAGGGTTTTTAACTAATGAAAAACTGTTTTTT. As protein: CASSGDTGFLTNEKLFF.